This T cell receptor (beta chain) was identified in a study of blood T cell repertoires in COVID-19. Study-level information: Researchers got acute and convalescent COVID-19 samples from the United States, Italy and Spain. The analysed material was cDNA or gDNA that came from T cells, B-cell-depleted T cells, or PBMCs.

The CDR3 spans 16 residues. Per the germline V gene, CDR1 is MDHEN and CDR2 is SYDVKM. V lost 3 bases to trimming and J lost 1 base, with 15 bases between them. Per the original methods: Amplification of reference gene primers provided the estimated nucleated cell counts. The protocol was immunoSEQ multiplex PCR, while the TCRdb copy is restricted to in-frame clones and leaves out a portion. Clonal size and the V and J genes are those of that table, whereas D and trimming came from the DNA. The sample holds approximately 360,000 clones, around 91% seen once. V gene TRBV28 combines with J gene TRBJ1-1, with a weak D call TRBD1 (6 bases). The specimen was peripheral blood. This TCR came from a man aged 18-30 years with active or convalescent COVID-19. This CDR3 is CASSLIQGRWNTEAFF. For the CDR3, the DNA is TGTGCCAGCAGTTTGATACAGGGTAGATGGAACACTGAAGCTTTCTTT.